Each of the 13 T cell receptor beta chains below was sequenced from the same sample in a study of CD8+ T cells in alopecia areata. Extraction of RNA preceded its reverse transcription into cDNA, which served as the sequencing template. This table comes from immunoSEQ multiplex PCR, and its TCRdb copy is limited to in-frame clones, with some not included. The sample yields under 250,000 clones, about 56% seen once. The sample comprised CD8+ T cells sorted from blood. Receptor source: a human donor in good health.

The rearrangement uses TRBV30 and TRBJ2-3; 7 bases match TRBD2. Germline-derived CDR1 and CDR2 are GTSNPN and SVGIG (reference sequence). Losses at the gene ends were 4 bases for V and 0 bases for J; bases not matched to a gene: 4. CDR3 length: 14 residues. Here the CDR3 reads CAWKGSGSTDTQYF. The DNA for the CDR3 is TGTGCCTGGAAGGGTAGCGGGAGCACAGATACGCAGTATTTT.

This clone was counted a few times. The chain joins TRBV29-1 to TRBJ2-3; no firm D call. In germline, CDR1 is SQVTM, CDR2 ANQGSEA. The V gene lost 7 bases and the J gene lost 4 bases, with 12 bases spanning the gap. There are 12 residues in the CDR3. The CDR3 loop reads CSALSGADTQYF. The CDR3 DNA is TGCAGCGCCCTTTCTGGGGCAGATACGCAGTATTTT.

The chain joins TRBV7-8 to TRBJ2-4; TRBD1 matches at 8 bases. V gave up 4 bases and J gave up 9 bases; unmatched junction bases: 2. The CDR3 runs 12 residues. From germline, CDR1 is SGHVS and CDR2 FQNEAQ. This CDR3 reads CASSSGTGIQYF. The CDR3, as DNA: TGTGCCAGCAGCTCTGGGACAGGCATTCAGTACTTC.

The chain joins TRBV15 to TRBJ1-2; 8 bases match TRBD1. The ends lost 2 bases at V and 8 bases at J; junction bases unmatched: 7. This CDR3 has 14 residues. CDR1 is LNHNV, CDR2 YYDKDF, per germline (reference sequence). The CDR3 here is CATSRRTGIQGYTF. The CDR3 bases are TGTGCCACCAGCAGAAGGACAGGGATTCAAGGCTACACCTTC.

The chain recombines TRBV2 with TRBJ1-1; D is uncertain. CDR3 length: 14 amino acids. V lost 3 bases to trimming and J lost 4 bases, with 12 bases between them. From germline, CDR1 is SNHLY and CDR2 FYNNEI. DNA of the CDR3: TGTGCCAGCAGTGAGGCGTGGGGTAGCACTGAAGCTTTCTTT. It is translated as CASSEAWGSTEAFF.

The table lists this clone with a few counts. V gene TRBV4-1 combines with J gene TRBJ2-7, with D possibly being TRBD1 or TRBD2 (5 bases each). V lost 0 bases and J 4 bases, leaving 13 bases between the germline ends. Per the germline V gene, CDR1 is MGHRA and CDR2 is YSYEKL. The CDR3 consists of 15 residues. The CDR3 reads CASSQEGVGGYEQYF. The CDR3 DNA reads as TGCGCCAGCAGCCAAGAGGGGGTAGGAGGTTACGAGCAGTACTTC.

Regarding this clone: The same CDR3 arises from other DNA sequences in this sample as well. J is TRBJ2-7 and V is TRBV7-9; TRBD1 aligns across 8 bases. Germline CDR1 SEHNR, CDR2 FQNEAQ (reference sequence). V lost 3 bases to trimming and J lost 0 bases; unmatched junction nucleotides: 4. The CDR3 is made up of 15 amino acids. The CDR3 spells CASSFGTGVSYEQYF. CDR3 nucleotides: TGTGCCAGCAGCTTCGGGACAGGCGTCTCCTACGAGCAGTACTTC.

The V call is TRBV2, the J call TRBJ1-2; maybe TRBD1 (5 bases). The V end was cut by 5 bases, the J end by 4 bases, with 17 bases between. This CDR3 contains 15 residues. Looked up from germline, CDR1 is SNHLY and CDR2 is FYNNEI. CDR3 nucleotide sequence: TGTGCCAGCAGTCCAACCTCGGGGCTATCCTATGGCTACACCTTC. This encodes CASSPTSGLSYGYTF.

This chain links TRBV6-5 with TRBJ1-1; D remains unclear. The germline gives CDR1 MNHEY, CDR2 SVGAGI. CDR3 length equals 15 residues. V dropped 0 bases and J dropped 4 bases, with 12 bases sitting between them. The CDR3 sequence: CASSYSEGLGTEAFF. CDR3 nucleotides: TGTGCCAGCAGTTACTCGGAGGGCTTAGGCACTGAAGCTTTCTTT.

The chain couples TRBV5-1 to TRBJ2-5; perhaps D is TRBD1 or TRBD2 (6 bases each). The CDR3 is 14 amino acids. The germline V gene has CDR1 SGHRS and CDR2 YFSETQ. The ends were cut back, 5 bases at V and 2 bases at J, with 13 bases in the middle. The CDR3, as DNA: TGCGCCAGCAGTCTGGGGGGCGAACAAGAGACCCAGTACTTC. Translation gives CASSLGGEQETQYF.

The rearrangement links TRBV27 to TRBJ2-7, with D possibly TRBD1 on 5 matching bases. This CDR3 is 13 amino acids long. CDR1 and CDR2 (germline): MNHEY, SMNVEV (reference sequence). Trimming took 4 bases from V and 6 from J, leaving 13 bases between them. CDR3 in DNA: TGTGCCAGCAGTTGGGGCAGGGAAAGCGAGCAGTACTTC. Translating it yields CASSWGRESEQYF.

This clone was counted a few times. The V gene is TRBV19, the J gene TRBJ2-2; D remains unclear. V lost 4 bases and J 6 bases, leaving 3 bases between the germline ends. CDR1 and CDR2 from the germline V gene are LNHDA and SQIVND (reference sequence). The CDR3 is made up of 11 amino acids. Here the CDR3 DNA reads TGTGCCAGTAGTAGTCCCGGGGAGCTGTTTTTT. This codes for CASSSPGELFF. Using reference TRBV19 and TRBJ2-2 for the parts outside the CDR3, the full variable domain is DGGITQSPKYLFRKEGQNVTLSCEQNLNHDAMYWYRQDPGQGLRLIYYSQIVNDFQKGDIAEGYSVSREKKESFPLTVTSAQKNPTAFYLCASSSPGELFFGEGSRLTVL.

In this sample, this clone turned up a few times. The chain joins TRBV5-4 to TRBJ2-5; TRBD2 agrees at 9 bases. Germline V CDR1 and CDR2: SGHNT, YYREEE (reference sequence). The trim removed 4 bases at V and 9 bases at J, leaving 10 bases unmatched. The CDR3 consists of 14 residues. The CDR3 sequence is CASSPERGAPAQYF. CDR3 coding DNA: TGTGCCAGCAGCCCGGAGCGGGGGGCCCCTGCCCAGTACTTC. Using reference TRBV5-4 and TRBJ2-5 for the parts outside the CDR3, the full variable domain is ETGVTQSPTHLIKTRGQQVTLRCSSQSGHNTVSWYQQALGQGPQFIFQYYREEENGRGNFPPRFSGLQFPNYSSELNVNALELDDSALYLCASSPERGAPAQYFGPGTRLLVL.